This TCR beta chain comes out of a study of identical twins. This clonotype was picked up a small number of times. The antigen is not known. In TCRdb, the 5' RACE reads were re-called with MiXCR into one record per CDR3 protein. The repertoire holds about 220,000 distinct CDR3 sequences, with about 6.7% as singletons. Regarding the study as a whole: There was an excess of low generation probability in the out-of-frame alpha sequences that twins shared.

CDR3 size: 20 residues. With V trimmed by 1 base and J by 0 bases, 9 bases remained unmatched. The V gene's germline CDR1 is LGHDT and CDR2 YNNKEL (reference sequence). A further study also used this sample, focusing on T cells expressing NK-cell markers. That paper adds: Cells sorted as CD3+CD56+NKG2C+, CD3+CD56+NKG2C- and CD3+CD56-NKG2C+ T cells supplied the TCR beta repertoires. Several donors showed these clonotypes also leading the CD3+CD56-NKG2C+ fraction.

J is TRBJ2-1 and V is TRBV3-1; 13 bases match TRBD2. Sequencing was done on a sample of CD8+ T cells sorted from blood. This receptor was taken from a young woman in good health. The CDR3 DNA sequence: TGTGCCAGCAGCCAAGGACCGGGACTAGCGGGACCTAGCTCCTACAATGAGCAGTTCTTC. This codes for CASSQGPGLAGPSSYNEQFF.